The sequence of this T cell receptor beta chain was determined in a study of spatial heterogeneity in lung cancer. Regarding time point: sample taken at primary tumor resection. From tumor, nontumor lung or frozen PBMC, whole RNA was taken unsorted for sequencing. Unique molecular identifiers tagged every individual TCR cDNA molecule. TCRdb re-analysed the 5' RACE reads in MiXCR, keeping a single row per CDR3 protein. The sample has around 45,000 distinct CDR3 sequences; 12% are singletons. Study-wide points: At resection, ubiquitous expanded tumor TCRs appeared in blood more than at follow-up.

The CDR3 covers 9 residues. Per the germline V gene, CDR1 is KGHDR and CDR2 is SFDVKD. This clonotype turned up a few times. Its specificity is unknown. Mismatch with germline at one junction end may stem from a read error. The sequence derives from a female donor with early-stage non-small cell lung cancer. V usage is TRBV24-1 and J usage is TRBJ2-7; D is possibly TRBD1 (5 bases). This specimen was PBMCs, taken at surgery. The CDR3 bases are TGTGCCACCAGTGATAACGACAGTTTC. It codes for CATSDNDSF.